The 25 T cell receptor beta chains in this list originate from one sample, sequenced in a study of beta chain features in type 1 diabetes. Sequencing targeted expressed TCRB transcripts, as all isolated RNA had been reverse transcribed. Assay: immunoSEQ multiplex PCR; the TCRdb copy retains only in-frame clones and omits some. The sample includes 350,000 or so clones, about 18% of them seen just once. Sample: naive CD4+ T cells from blood. Receptor source: a woman under 30 in good health.

The chain is built from TRBV9 and TRBJ1-4; no clear D gene. The CDR3 totals 13 residues. CDR1 and CDR2 (germline): SGDLS, YYNGEE. Trimming pared 1 base from V and 8 bases from J, leaving 9 bases between. The CDR3 loop is CASSVSGEEKLFF. The CDR3 region has the DNA TGTGCCAGCAGCGTATCCGGGGAAGAAAAACTGTTTTTT.

The CDR3 DNA reads as TGCAGTGCCCCCGGACAGAGCGAGCAGTTCTTC. Its protein is CSAPGQSEQFF. V gene TRBV20-1 combines with J gene TRBJ2-1; a possible D gene is TRBD1 (6 bases). Trimming stripped 6 bases from V and 10 bases from J, with 13 bases between. Germline values: CDR1 DFQATT, CDR2 SNEGSKA (reference sequence). CDR3 length: 11 amino acids.

The V and J genes are TRBV7-8 and TRBJ2-5; TRBD2 might be the D (6 bases). CDR1 SGHVS and CDR2 FQNEAQ come from the germline V gene. V lost 5 bases, J lost 2 bases, and 9 bases lay in between. This CDR3 has 13 amino acids. CDR3 nucleotides: TGTGCCAGCAGCCTGGGACTTCAAGAGACCCAGTACTTC. This gives the protein CASSLGLQETQYF.

J is TRBJ2-1 and V is TRBV7-2, with D possibly being TRBD1 (6 bases). Germline V gene lookup returns CDR1 SGHTA and CDR2 FQGNSA. The CDR3 is 15 residues long. Trimming left V 0 bases short and J 4 bases short, with 10 bases between. CDR3 loop: CASSLAGTLYNEQFF. CDR3 nucleotide sequence: TGTGCCAGCAGCTTAGCCGGGACATTGTACAATGAGCAGTTCTTC.

This rearrangement joins TRBV29-1 to TRBJ1-1, with 7 nucleotides matching TRBD1. This CDR3 spans 13 amino acids. With V trimmed by 7 bases and J by 0 bases, 5 bases remained unmatched. CDR1 is SQVTM, CDR2 ANQGSEA, per germline. The DNA of the CDR3 is TGCAGCGCAGGGACAGCCTTGAACACTGAAGCTTTCTTT. Its protein product is CSAGTALNTEAFF. Drawing the rest from reference TRBV29-1 and TRBJ1-1, the complete variable domain is SAVISQKPSRDICQRGTSLTIQCQVDSQVTMMFWYRQQPGQSLTLIATANQGSEATYESGFVIDKFPISRPNLTFSTLTVSNMSPEDSSIYLCSAGTALNTEAFFGQGTRLTVV.

This clone has just a few counts. The CDR3 nucleotides are TGTGCCAGCAGCGTGGGACAGGGGGATTCACCCCTCCACTTT. Amino acids: CASSVGQGDSPLHF. The V call is TRBV9, the J call TRBJ1-6, with TRBD1 matching over 11 bases. V lost 2 bases to trimming and J lost 8 bases; unmatched junction nucleotides: 0. This CDR3 has 14 residues. Germline values: CDR1 SGDLS, CDR2 YYNGEE.

There are a few counts of this clone. V usage is TRBV4-1 and J usage is TRBJ2-3, with 7 bases aligning to TRBD2. This CDR3 spans 17 amino acids. In germline, CDR1 is MGHRA, CDR2 YSYEKL. Trimming removed 3 bases from V and 4 bases from J; junction bases left unmatched: 13. The DNA for the CDR3 is TGCGCCAGCAGCCACCCCGCGGAGCGGGGAACGTCAGATACGCAGTATTTT. Amino acid sequence: CASSHPAERGTSDTQYF.

Written as DNA, the CDR3 is TGTGCCAGCAGCGTAGTCGGGGGGCAAGATACGCAGTATTTT. This translates into CASSVVGGQDTQYF. V is TRBV9 and J is TRBJ2-3, with TRBD2 as a possible D gene (7 bases). Per the germline V gene, CDR1 is SGDLS and CDR2 is YYNGEE. V lost 0 bases and J lost 5, with 10 bases in between. The CDR3 runs to 14 residues.

About this clone itself: The junction departs from germline at one end; a sequencing error may be responsible. The chain combines TRBV18 with TRBJ1-1; 10 nucleotides match TRBD1. Germline V gives CDR1 KGHSH, CDR2 LQKENI. The CDR3 consists of 14 residues. This chain's CDR3 is CASSPGQGNAEAFF. As DNA, the CDR3 is TGTGCCAGCTCACCGGGACAGGGGAACGCTGAAGCTTTCTTT.

J is TRBJ1-2 and V is TRBV15; 7 bases match TRBD1. Per the germline V gene, CDR1 is LNHNV and CDR2 is YYDKDF (reference sequence). V lost 0 bases to trimming and J lost 4 bases; unmatched junction nucleotides: 5. This CDR3 is 15 amino acids long. CDR3 protein: CATSRDKGAVYGYTF. As DNA, the CDR3 is TGTGCCACCAGCAGAGATAAGGGGGCGGTCTATGGCTACACCTTC.

The chain has TRBV2 and TRBJ2-7, with D perhaps matching TRBD2 (6 bases). Germline values: CDR1 SNHLY, CDR2 FYNNEI. Trimming took 6 bases from V and 3 from J, leaving 12 bases between them. CDR3 size: 13 residues. This CDR3 is CASRGAGLYEQYF. The CDR3 DNA sequence: TGTGCCAGCAGAGGAGCGGGCCTCTACGAGCAGTACTTC.

The chain uses TRBV7-2 and TRBJ2-7; D might be TRBD2 (5 bases). V dropped 1 base and J dropped 0 bases, with 10 bases sitting between them. Per germline, CDR1 SGHTA and CDR2 FQGNSA. This CDR3 comprises 15 residues. The CDR3 here is CASSLGYDYSYEQYF. CDR3 sequence (DNA): TGTGCCAGCAGCTTAGGTTACGACTACTCCTACGAGCAGTACTTC. The complete variable domain, with remaining parts taken from reference TRBV7-2 and TRBJ2-7, reads GAGVSQSPSNKVTEKGKDVELRCDPISGHTALYWYRQSLGQGLEFLIYFQGNSAPDKSGLPSDRFSAERTGGSVSTLTIQRTQQEDSAVYLCASSLGYDYSYEQYFGPGTRLTVT.

This chain joins TRBV5-6 and TRBJ2-5; 9 bases map to TRBD1. This CDR3 is built from 16 residues. The germline V gene has CDR1 SGHDT and CDR2 YYEEEE. Germline trimming cut 0 bases from V and 4 bases from J; bases unmatched to any gene: 7. The CDR3 nucleotides read TGTGCCAGCAGCTTGGGACAGGGGGGGGTGGGAGAGACCCAGTACTTC. It translates to CASSLGQGGVGETQYF. Together with reference TRBV5-6 and TRBJ2-5, the CDR3 gives the full variable domain: DAGVTQSPTHLIKTRGQQVTLRCSPKSGHDTVSWYQQALGQGPQFIFQYYEEEERQRGNFPDRFSGHQFPNYSSELNVNALLLGDSALYLCASSLGQGGVGETQYFGPGTRLLVL.

The rearrangement uses TRBV15 and TRBJ1-1; D is unclear. The CDR3 contains 17 residues. Germline V gene sequence: CDR1 LNHNV, CDR2 YYDKDF (reference sequence). Trimming cost V 0 bases and J 4 bases, with 18 bases left between them. The CDR3 DNA sequence: TGTGCCACCAGCAGAGATGAGACTCCCCGGTCCGTCACTGAAGCTTTCTTT. Translating it yields CATSRDETPRSVTEAFF. The full variable domain, rest sourced from reference TRBV15 and TRBJ1-1, is DAMVIQNPRYQVTQFGKPVTLSCSQTLNHNVMYWYQQKSSQAPKLLFHYYDKDFNNEADTPDNFQSRRPNTSFCFLDIRSPGLGDTAMYLCATSRDETPRSVTEAFFGQGTRLTVV.

V gene TRBV9 combines with J gene TRBJ2-3; 8 positions agree with TRBD2. The trim removed 0 bases at V and 2 bases at J, leaving 11 bases unmatched. Germline loops: CDR1 SGDLS, CDR2 YYNGEE. The CDR3 is made up of 18 amino acids. The CDR3 is CASSVGSGGVGSTDTQYF. The CDR3 DNA is TGTGCCAGCAGCGTAGGAAGCGGGGGAGTGGGCTCCACAGATACGCAGTATTTT.

In this sample, this clone turned up a few times. This sequence joins TRBV27 and TRBJ1-2; perhaps TRBD1 as D (5 bases). The CDR3 has 14 residues. Deletions cut 8 bases from V and 1 base from J, with 14 bases between. Per germline, CDR1 MNHEY and CDR2 SMNVEV (reference sequence). This CDR3 is CASRTDRDNYGYTF. As DNA, the CDR3 is TGTGCCAGCCGAACTGACAGAGATAACTATGGCTACACCTTC.

The chain joins TRBV9 to TRBJ2-7; 7 nucleotides line up with TRBD1. Trimming at V came to 3 bases and at J to 6 bases, leaving 6 bases not matched to a gene. CDR3 length equals 13 residues. The germline V gene encodes CDR1 SGDLS and CDR2 YYNGEE. The CDR3 region has the DNA TGTGCCAGCAGCGGACAGGGCTGGGGCGAGCAGTACTTC. Translating gives CASSGQGWGEQYF. Supplemented by reference TRBV9 and TRBJ2-7, the full variable domain reads DSGVTQTPKHLITATGQRVTLRCSPRSGDLSVYWYQQSLDQGLQFLIQYYNGEERAKGNILERFSAQQFPDLHSELNLSSLELGDSALYFCASSGQGWGEQYFGPGTRLTVT.

This clone has more than one count but fewer than ten. The chain combines TRBV2 with TRBJ2-2, with D possibly matching TRBD2 (6 bases). Germline CDR1 reads SNHLY; CDR2 reads FYNNEI. The CDR3 is 14 residues long. Trimming took 6 bases from V and 4 from J, leaving 12 bases between them. The CDR3 spells CASRASEVTGELFF. CDR3 coding DNA: TGTGCCAGCAGGGCTAGCGAGGTCACCGGGGAGCTGTTTTTT.

This clone was observed a handful of times. In DNA form, the CDR3 reads TGCAGCGTGGGGATGGGGACAGGGAACACCGGGGAGCTGTTTTTT. It codes for CSVGMGTGNTGELFF. The gene calls are TRBV29-1 and TRBJ2-2, with 8 positions matching TRBD1. Germline V CDR1 and CDR2: SQVTM, ANQGSEA. J lost 1 base, V lost 6 bases, and 7 bases had no gene match. CDR3 length: 15 amino acids.

This clone was found a few times. This chain uses TRBV18 with TRBJ1-2, with a possible D match to TRBD1 (5 bases). Looked up from germline, CDR1 is KGHSH and CDR2 is LQKENI. Trimming cost V 1 base and J 3 bases, with 15 bases left between them. The CDR3 covers 16 residues. In nucleotides, the CDR3 is TGTGCCAGCTCACCACTAGTGGGAGGGGCTGACTATGGCTACACCTTC. As protein: CASSPLVGGADYGYTF.

The V call is TRBV30, the J call TRBJ2-7; D may be TRBD2 (7 bases). Germline CDR1 and CDR2: GTSNPN and SVGIG (reference sequence). The CDR3 length is 12 residues. The CDR3 protein is CALGGGAYEQYF. The CDR3 DNA follows: TGTGCTCTTGGAGGGGGGGCCTACGAGCAGTACTTC.

This chain links TRBV18 with TRBJ2-1; 9 nucleotides align to TRBD1. The CDR3 contains 15 residues. Germline V CDR1 and CDR2: KGHSH, LQKENI. The junction had 8 bases not matched to a gene; V was cut back by 3 bases and J by 8 bases. The CDR3 reads CASSPPGQGSYEQFF. The CDR3 nucleotides read TGTGCCAGCTCACCGCCGGGACAGGGTTCATATGAGCAGTTCTTC.

V usage is TRBV9 and J usage is TRBJ2-5; D is unresolved. Trimming cost V 4 bases and J 5 bases, with 12 bases left between them. The CDR3 has 13 residues. CDR1 and CDR2 from the germline V gene are SGDLS and YYNGEE. CDR3 in DNA: TGTGCCAGCAGCTCTTCTGGCTGGGAGACCCAGTACTTC. It yields the protein CASSSSGWETQYF. The variable domain in full, with the rest retrieved from reference TRBV9 and TRBJ2-5, is DSGVTQTPKHLITATGQRVTLRCSPRSGDLSVYWYQQSLDQGLQFLIQYYNGEERAKGNILERFSAQQFPDLHSELNLSSLELGDSALYFCASSSSGWETQYFGPGTRLLVL.

This rearrangement joins TRBV21-1 to TRBJ2-1; TRBD1 reflects the table's D call only, with no check against the DNA. TRBV21-1 is assigned pseudogene status. The CDR3 totals 15 residues. The CDR3 DNA reads TGTGCCAGCAGCCCGACAGGGGGTAAGGGCAATGAGCAGTTCTTC. This translates into CASSPTGGKGNEQFF.

This clone was counted between two and nine times. The V call is TRBV29-1, the J call TRBJ1-2; TRBD1 agrees at 10 bases. The CDR3 length is 13 residues. Trimming removed 7 bases from V and 2 bases from J; junction bases left unmatched: 4. Per germline, CDR1 SQVTM and CDR2 ANQGSEA. The DNA for the CDR3 is TGCAGCGGGAGGGACAGGGGAAACTATGGCTACACCTTC. Residues: CSGRDRGNYGYTF. The entire variable domain, with the rest obtained from reference TRBV29-1 and TRBJ1-2, is as follows: SAVISQKPSRDICQRGTSLTIQCQVDSQVTMMFWYRQQPGQSLTLIATANQGSEATYESGFVIDKFPISRPNLTFSTLTVSNMSPEDSSIYLCSGRDRGNYGYTFGSGTRLTVV.